The sequence of this T cell receptor (beta chain) was determined in a study of response to subunit inactivated influenza vaccine. This clonotype was seen a handful of times. In TCRdb, the RT-PCR reads were re-called with MiXCR into one record per CDR3 protein. The top ten clones hold about 7.8% of a sample with about 240,000 distinct CDR3 sequences, less than 15% of them seen once. CDR1 and CDR2 from the germline V gene are SQVTM and ANQGSEA. CDR3 length: 14 amino acids. Trimming shortened V by 5 bases and J by 4 bases, and 17 bases separated the two germline ends. The sequences come from non-naive T cells sorted from PBMCs, collected roughly 15 days before vaccination. This clonotype was sampled from a man aged 50-59 years who received an inactivated influenza vaccine. The chain links TRBV29-1 to TRBJ2-5; D not resolved. For the CDR3, the DNA is TGCAGCGTTTACGGAGTTGGGTCGTCAGAGACCCAGTACTTC. Translating gives CSVYGVGSSETQYF.